This T cell receptor beta chain was observed in a study of a mutant IDH1 vaccine in newly diagnosed glioma. Study-wide context: Commencement of vaccination occurred 4-6 weeks following radiotherapy alone, or concurrently with temozolomide cycles. The sex distribution of treated patients was about 62% male and roughly 38% female, with a mean age of roughly 40 years.

Indicated time point: week 35, safety follow-up. Alongside topical imiquimod, each dose of vaccine comprised 300 ug of mutant IDH1 20-mer peptide. With regard to this clone: Its specificity is unknown.

This CDR3 spans 14 amino acids. Germline loops: CDR1 MNHNS, CDR2 SASEGT. The J segment lost 5 bases and the V segment lost 6 bases, leaving 8 bases of the junction unmatched. Using immunoSEQ multiplex PCR, the repertoire was profiled, and TCRdb retains in-frame clones only, with some absent. The table has tens of thousands of clones, roughly nine tenths seen once. The starting material was PBMCs, obtained from a glioma patient whose treatment included an IDH1 peptide vaccine. This sequence originates from a man aged 40-49 years with glioma. The chain uses TRBV6-1 and TRBJ2-3; TRBD1 aligns across 7 bases. As DNA, the CDR3 is TGTGCCAGCAGGTACAGGGGATTGGGAGATACGCAGTATTTT. Residues: CASRYRGLGDTQYF.